This TCR beta chain appears in the sequencing data of a study of blood T cells in healthy people across ages. Study-level findings and limits: A strong correlation was seen between TCR beta diversity and naive T cell percentage. Estimates based on one million T cells were treated as lower bounds.

Details on this clonotype: Its specificity is not known.

The second PCR ran about 6 to 12 cycles with a sample-barcoded 5' primer and J-beta primers. Each cDNA molecule carried a tag from a template-switch adaptor that contained 12 random nucleotides. Using its own MiXCR run on the 5' RACE reads, TCRdb lists one record per CDR3 protein. The repertoire consists of roughly 550,000 distinct CDR3 sequences, with less than 25% occurring once and the leading ten covering around 10%. Germline V gene lookup returns CDR1 MDHEN and CDR2 SYDVKM. The V gene lost 2 bases and the J gene lost 12 bases, with 14 bases spanning the gap. The CDR3 is 12 amino acids. Separately, the same data were catalogued under a study of T cells of mothers and their children.

The sequence was collected from a boy younger than 18 in good health. J is TRBJ2-7 and V is TRBV28; D uncertain. What was sequenced was blood. The CDR3 loop is CASSLPAPKVYF. The DNA of the CDR3 is TGTGCCAGCAGTTTACCGGCCCCCAAGGTGTACTTC.